This T cell receptor (beta chain) is from a study of T cells in women clearing cervical HPV infection listed by TCRdb under 2018. A note on the overall study: The cases were 25 to 30 women with histologically confirmed HPV16-related CIN3 or worse, and 2 of these cases were invasive cancers. Nested within Costa Rica's Guanacaste HPV Natural History Study, an exploratory proof-of-principle case-control study compared TCR repertoires across cervical HPV16 outcomes. Quality controls consisted of five blinded duplicates per group, for a total of about 60 samples made up of roughly 50 participants and roughly 10 replicates. Controls were more than 20 women whose single incident HPV16 infection cleared within 12 months without precancer or cancer developing. Since only a few of the women had HLA typing available, the possibility that HLA type was acting as a confounder could not be ruled out. Cases and controls were matched on age within five years and on year of sample collection. For cases, the median interval between lesion detection and blood sampling was more than 130 days, with an interquartile range of roughly 90 to 230 days. A median age of approximately 30 years was observed in cases versus under 40 in controls, and no significant differences in baseline characteristics were found. Blood from cases was drawn at the visit where the lesion was first identified, while blood from controls was drawn once the infection was no longer detected. The parent cohort enrolled around 10,000 women aged 18 or older in Guanacaste, Costa Rica, during about 1992 to 1994 and followed them for over six years. What the research found in general, with its limitations: TRBV6-7 relative abundance was lower in cases than in controls (around 0.11% versus 0.16%; Bonferroni P = 0.0008). Cases were distinguished from controls with an estimated AUC of about 0.8 by random forest classifiers combining richness and V gene abundances. The cross-sectional design could not show whether the associations came before the infection or were a result of it, and neither effector/memory subsets nor HPV-specific T cells were isolated. Because T-cell numbers per sample were unknown, differences in richness could reflect varying T-cell content rather than repertoire biology. TCR repertoire richness was significantly higher in CIN3+ cases than in controls across sequencing depths, while evenness did not differ.

Every participant had a single incident cervical HPV16 infection, and prevalent HPV16 infections were excluded. Cervical HPV DNA was detected by MY09/MY11 PCR, and genotyping was performed by dot-blot hybridization. Approximately 15 mL of heparinized blood were centrifuged, and the buffy coat was split into aliquots, frozen at -30 degrees C, and then kept at -80 degrees C. QIAGEN kits were used to extract genomic DNA from the buffy coat specimens. The immunoSEQ assay used multiplex PCR to amplify TCR beta CDR3 regions from an average of around 1,200 ng of genomic DNA per sample. Primer bias was corrected in the assay by using a complete synthetic TCR repertoire to establish an amplification baseline. The amplicons were sequenced using the Illumina platform. Regarding the original processing steps: Error correction of the sequences involved clustering with frequency ratios plus a modified nearest-neighbor algorithm, after which the sequences were analyzed in the immunoSEQ Analyzer using IMGT gene definitions. TCR richness and evenness were averaged over 20 rarefaction repeats at each rarefaction depth, excluding samples with fewer sequences than the depth. Wilcoxon rank sum tests with FDR correction were used to compare V, D and J gene relative abundances between the groups. In the blinded duplicates, the intraclass correlation was 90% to 97% for TCR richness and averaged 76.4% across around 70 gene segments. The immuneACCESS repertoire file appears here via TCRdb, limited to in-frame rearrangements. These files lack a portion of the clones; in checked studies, under half of the deficit traces to unresolved V genes, and the cause of the others is not known. V and J calls and clone size are as listed in that table; D and trimming were resolved from the DNA. The table for this sample lists tens of thousands of clones. Jointly, the top ten make up approximately 34% of the sample.

As for this clone: Its antigen is currently not known. The CDR3 is cut off 3 residues early in the read; its end comes from the germline J gene.

The germline V gene provides CDR1 SGHVS and CDR2 FNYEAQ. The CDR3 runs 15 amino acids, cysteine and phenylalanine included. The DNA covers only part of the CDR3, 36 bases in frame from base 1. The junction carries 12 bases between V and J, which are trimmed by 4 bases and 1 base respectively. Source material: blood buffy coat. This receptor was identified in a woman aged 18 to 75 with a cervical HPV16 infection that either progressed to CIN3+ or cleared (not recorded which). Recombination joined TRBV7-6 with TRBJ2-3; TRBD2 is possibly the D segment (7 matching bases). The CDR3 protein: CASSSLGGGTDTQYF. Incomplete CDR3 DNA: TGTGCCAGCAGCTCCTTAGGGGGGGGCACAGATACG.